This TCR beta chain was identified during a study of HIV-infected patients and healthy controls. Alpha and beta constant-region primers primed reverse transcription of around 550 ng RNA. Alpha and beta chain libraries were made separately by chain-specific third strand synthesis with multiplexing indices. A single primer pair per chain amplified all rearrangements, with per-molecule barcodes. TCRdb used MiXCR to reprocess the 5' RACE reads, holding one entry per CDR3 protein. The sample yields approximately 15,000 distinct CDR3 sequences, 7% seen once. Whole blood was used without fractionation, so all unsorted peripheral T cells were included. Study findings and constraints: No HLA typing of donors was done in this study.

This clonotype was recorded at least ten times. Its antigen is still unknown. The sequenced sample was blood. This TCR derives from an adult in good health.

The CDR3 region is CASSPTIGGAKNIQYF. For the CDR3, the DNA is TGCGCCAGCAGCCCGACTATCGGGGGTGCCAAAAACATTCAGTACTTC. J is TRBJ2-4 and V is TRBV5-1; D may be TRBD2 (6 bases). Germline-derived CDR1 and CDR2 are SGHRS and YFSETQ. Trimming removed 4 bases from V and 1 base from J, with 15 bases in between. The CDR3 sequence is 16 residues long.